This TCR beta chain was sequenced for a study of T cells in localized non-small cell lung cancer. Study results and limitations: Adjacent lung held a median roughly 60 of the top 100 tumor clones. Sequencing was limited to one tumor region, leaving the possibility of heterogeneity open.

TCRdb's table, derived via immunoSEQ multiplex PCR, lists solely in-frame clones and lacks some. The sample has some 20,000 clones, about 91% seen once; the top ten hold about 3%. A remark on this clone: What it recognizes is unknown.

The CDR3 is 14 amino acids. Looked up from germline, CDR1 is SGHVS and CDR2 is FNYEAQ. V was clipped by 1 base and J by 3 bases, with 8 bases between them. The sequencing used peripheral blood, collected before any cancer treatment. The TCR originated in a woman aged 40-70 years with stage I lung adenocarcinoma. The rearrangement uses TRBV7-6 and TRBJ2-3; no firm D call. CDR3 sequence reads: CASSLGRSTDTQYF. The CDR3 nucleotides read TGTGCCAGCAGCTTAGGCAGGTCGACAGATACGCAGTATTTT.